Sequencing of this T cell receptor beta chain was carried out in a study of control samples from healthy donors and cancer patients. Sequencing was performed with immunoSEQ multiplex PCR; in TCRdb, only in-frame clones are kept and a portion is missing. The data show approximately 220,000 clones, 85% to 95% seen once. Sequencing was performed on blood. The TCR sequence derives from a man aged 50 to 59 in good health.

The CDR3 DNA reads as TGCGCCAGCAGCCTGACGACAGGGAATTACGAGCAGTACTTC. It translates to CASSLTTGNYEQYF. The chain uses TRBV4-1 and TRBJ2-7; 7 bases line up with TRBD1. The germline CDR1 and CDR2 sequences are MGHRA and YSYEKL. This CDR3 is 14 amino acids long. The V segment lost 4 bases and the J segment 4 bases; nucleotides outside the gene matches: 7.